These 25 T cell receptor beta chains originate from one sample sequenced in a study of T cell responses to AZD1222 COVID-19 vaccine. Only in-frame clones appear in the TCRdb table, and some are missing; sequencing was by immunoSEQ multiplex PCR. The repertoire has some 110,000 clones, roughly 87% of them found once; the top ten carry around 7.2%. The source material was peripheral blood, sampled on day 0 of AZD1222 vaccination. The receptors come from an adult in good health.

This rearrangement joins TRBV9 to TRBJ2-1, with D perhaps TRBD2 (6 bases). Germline V gene lookup returns CDR1 SGDLS and CDR2 YYNGEE. The CDR3 covers 16 residues. Trimming shortened V by 0 bases and J by 2 bases, and 12 bases separated the two germline ends. The DNA of the CDR3 is TGTGCCAGCAGCGTAGACGGAGGGGCCGCCTACAATGAGCAGTTCTTC. As protein: CASSVDGGAAYNEQFF.

This chain connects TRBV29-1 to TRBJ2-1; D may be TRBD1 (7 bases). The CDR3 is 13 amino acids. Per the germline V gene, CDR1 is SQVTM and CDR2 is ANQGSEA. Trimming cost V 7 bases and J 7 bases, with 17 bases left between them. CDR3 region: CSAAGQYLNEQFF. CDR3 DNA: TGCAGCGCTGCGGGACAGTACTTAAATGAGCAGTTCTTC.

The chain has TRBV19 and TRBJ1-2; D is unclear. Germline V gene lookup returns CDR1 LNHDA and CDR2 SQIVND (reference sequence). V was trimmed by 5 bases and J by 5 bases, leaving 21 bases between them. CDR3 length: 16 amino acids. This CDR3 is CASSWTAETRQYGYTF. The CDR3 DNA reads as TGTGCCAGTAGTTGGACCGCGGAAACAAGGCAATATGGCTACACCTTC. The variable domain in full, with the rest retrieved from reference TRBV19 and TRBJ1-2, is DGGITQSPKYLFRKEGQNVTLSCEQNLNHDAMYWYRQDPGQGLRLIYYSQIVNDFQKGDIAEGYSVSREKKESFPLTVTSAQKNPTAFYLCASSWTAETRQYGYTFGSGTRLTVV.

The chain has TRBV7-8 and TRBJ2-5; D is perhaps TRBD1 (5 bases). This CDR3 is built from 14 residues. The V end was cut by 5 bases, the J end by 4 bases, with 14 bases between. Germline V gene data show CDR1 as SGHVS and CDR2 as FQNEAQ. Here the CDR3 DNA reads TGTGCCAGCAGCCTCCAGGGTGTCGGAGAGACCCAGTACTTC. This codes for CASSLQGVGETQYF.

This sequence joins TRBV4-1 and TRBJ1-2, with D perhaps matching TRBD1 (6 bases). The CDR3 has 17 residues. The germline V gene encodes CDR1 MGHRA and CDR2 YSYEKL. V was cut by 2 bases and J by 0 bases, with 16 bases left in between. As DNA, the CDR3 is TGCGCCAGCAGCCAACCCGGACAAGGGGGGACTAACTATGGCTACACCTTC. Translating gives CASSQPGQGGTNYGYTF.

The rearrangement uses TRBV23-1 and TRBJ1-5, with 7 nucleotides matching TRBD1. TRBV23-1 is given ORF status, its function remaining uncertain. This CDR3 is built from 17 residues. The V segment lost 0 bases and the J segment 3 bases; nucleotides outside the gene matches: 8. The CDR3: CASSQSQTGNPNQPQHF. For the CDR3, the DNA is TGCGCCAGCAGTCAATCGCAGACAGGGAATCCCAATCAGCCCCAGCATTTT.

The chain has TRBV6-5 and TRBJ1-5, with D perhaps matching TRBD1 (5 bases). Trimming took off 0 bases at V and 2 bases at J, with 8 bases between the two ends. Germline V CDR1 and CDR2: MNHEY, SVGAGI. The CDR3 runs to 15 residues. CDR3 residues: CASSYSGEGNQPQHF. CDR3 nucleotides: TGTGCCAGCAGTTACTCAGGGGAAGGCAATCAGCCCCAGCATTTT.

This chain joins TRBV6-1 and TRBJ2-7; 9 nucleotides match TRBD2. The CDR3 sequence is 16 residues long. The V gene end was trimmed by 5 bases and the J gene end by 3 bases; junction bases not matched to a gene: 11. Germline V gene data show CDR1 as MNHNS and CDR2 as SASEGT. In nucleotides, the CDR3 is TGTGCCAGCAGTAAAGTAAGCGGGAGGATGGACTACGAGCAGTACTTC. Translating it yields CASSKVSGRMDYEQYF.

This chain joins TRBV5-5 and TRBJ2-5; possible D gene TRBD1, 6 bases. V was trimmed by 0 bases and J by 4 bases, leaving 10 bases between them. This CDR3 spans 14 amino acids. Germline V gene data show CDR1 as SGHKS and CDR2 as YYEKEE (reference sequence). CDR3 DNA sequence: TGTGCCAGCAGCTTGGTAGGGGGACGAGAGACCCAGTACTTC. It translates to CASSLVGGRETQYF.

The chain carries TRBV4-1 and TRBJ2-2; 10 nucleotides align to TRBD2. V dropped 0 bases and J dropped 6; count of bases not matched to a gene: 7. Germline CDR1 reads MGHRA; CDR2 reads YSYEKL. The length of the CDR3 is 17 residues. CDR3 in amino acids: CASSQEPSLAGAGELFF. DNA for the CDR3: TGCGCCAGCAGCCAAGAACCGTCCCTAGCGGGGGCCGGGGAGCTGTTTTTT.

The chain links TRBV3-1 (or the pseudogene TRBV3-2) to TRBJ2-2; 7 positions match TRBD1. Germline loops: CDR1 LGHDT, CDR2 YNNKEL (reference sequence). V was pared by 2 bases and J by 5 bases, with 8 bases of the junction left unmatched. This CDR3 comprises 16 residues. The CDR3 nucleotides read TGTGCCAGCAGCCAAAGAACAACAGGGGAGACCGGGGAGCTGTTTTTT. This encodes CASSQRTTGETGELFF.

This rearrangement joins TRBV6-5 to TRBJ1-5, with D tentatively TRBD1 (6 bases). V was shortened by 3 bases and J by 6 bases, with 12 bases between the two germline ends. The CDR3 is made up of 14 amino acids. CDR1 and CDR2 (germline): MNHEY, SVGAGI. The CDR3 bases are TGTGCCAGCAGTTATCGGGGGCCGGGTCAGCCCCAGCATTTT. It is translated as CASSYRGPGQPQHF.

The chain joins TRBV3-1 (or the pseudogene TRBV3-2) to TRBJ2-5, with 11 bases identical to TRBD1. The J segment lost 5 bases and the V segment lost 1 base, leaving 3 bases of the junction unmatched. The CDR3 consists of 15 residues. Germline CDR1 LGHDT, CDR2 YNNKEL (reference sequence). The CDR3: CASSQGDRGAETQYF. CDR3 coding DNA: TGTGCCAGCAGCCAAGGGGACAGGGGGGCCGAGACCCAGTACTTC.

The chain joins TRBV15 to TRBJ1-1; tentatively, D is TRBD1 (5 bases). CDR1 is LNHNV and CDR2 is YYDKDF in the germline V gene (reference sequence). V was shortened by 3 bases and J by 7 bases, with 12 bases between the two germline ends. The CDR3 extends over 13 amino acids. The CDR3 protein is CATSSVPGHEAFF. In nucleotides, the CDR3 is TGTGCCACCAGCAGTGTCCCGGGGCATGAAGCTTTCTTT.

A few counts support this clone. V is TRBV29-1 and J is TRBJ2-4, with unresolved D. V gave up 3 bases and J gave up 0 bases, with 9 bases separating them. The CDR3 consists of 14 residues. CDR1 is SQVTM and CDR2 is ANQGSEA in the germline V gene. CDR3 in amino acids: CSVELLLAKNIQYF. CDR3 DNA sequence: TGCAGCGTTGAGTTATTACTAGCCAAAAACATTCAGTACTTC.

This clone was detected once. The gene calls are TRBV3-1 (or the pseudogene TRBV3-2) and TRBJ2-7, with a possible D match to TRBD2 (5 bases). The V gene lost 2 bases and the J gene lost 2 bases, with 13 bases spanning the gap. The germline V gene encodes CDR1 LGHDT and CDR2 YNNKEL (reference sequence). The CDR3 has 15 amino acids. CDR3 sequence (DNA): TGTGCCAGCAGCCAAAGCCCCCAGCGGACCTACGAGCAGTACTTC. This translates into CASSQSPQRTYEQYF.

The chain carries TRBV12-3 or TRBV12-4 and TRBJ2-1; D is ambiguous. The CDR3 is 10 residues long. Trimming shortened V by 8 bases and J by 5 bases, and 4 bases separated the two germline ends. The CDR3 region has the DNA TGTGCCAGCGCCGACAATGAGCAGTTCTTC. Translation: CASADNEQFF.

Written as DNA, the CDR3 is TGTGCCAGCAGCCGGGACAGCGCTAACTATGGCTACACCTTC. Amino acid sequence: CASSRDSANYGYTF. The chain is built from TRBV7-3 and TRBJ1-2; 7 nucleotides agree with TRBD1. This CDR3 comprises 14 residues. V lost 5 bases to trimming and J lost 0 bases; unmatched junction nucleotides: 3. Germline CDR1 reads SGHTA; CDR2 reads FQGTGA.

The V call is TRBV19, the J call TRBJ1-1, with D uncertain. The germline V gene has CDR1 LNHDA and CDR2 SQIVND (reference sequence). The CDR3 runs 15 residues. Trimming stripped 3 bases from V and 1 base from J, with 12 bases between. The CDR3 loop reads CASSISPTGNTEAFF. DNA of the CDR3: TGTGCCAGTAGTATCTCTCCCACGGGGAACACTGAAGCTTTCTTT. The full variable domain, rest sourced from reference TRBV19 and TRBJ1-1, is DGGITQSPKYLFRKEGQNVTLSCEQNLNHDAMYWYRQDPGQGLRLIYYSQIVNDFQKGDIAEGYSVSREKKESFPLTVTSAQKNPTAFYLCASSISPTGNTEAFFGQGTRLTVV.

This chain links TRBV28 with TRBJ1-1, with 9 bases fitting TRBD1. Trimming removed 5 bases from V and 9 bases from J; junction bases left unmatched: 10. Germline CDR1 is MDHEN and CDR2 is SYDVKM. The CDR3 consists of 14 residues. The CDR3 DNA is TGTGCCAGCAGTACAGAGAACAGGGGGCGCCAAGCTTTCTTT. This gives the protein CASSTENRGRQAFF.

This clone was found once. J is TRBJ2-3 and V is TRBV5-1; no definite D call. In germline, CDR1 is SGHRS, CDR2 YFSETQ. The CDR3 spans 15 residues. Trimming left V 0 bases short and J 4 bases short, with 12 bases between. DNA for the CDR3: TGCGCCAGCAGCTTGGAGGGCGCGGTGGCAGATACGCAGTATTTT. Translating gives CASSLEGAVADTQYF.

The chain uses TRBV7-9 and TRBJ2-5, with D perhaps TRBD1 (6 bases). Trimming shortened V by 1 base and J by 4 bases, and 13 bases separated the two germline ends. The CDR3 covers 15 residues. In germline, CDR1 is SEHNR, CDR2 FQNEAQ (reference sequence). CDR3 sequence: CASSLGQGNGETQYF. The CDR3 bases are TGTGCCAGCAGCTTAGGGCAGGGGAATGGAGAGACCCAGTACTTC.

The chain joins TRBV18 to TRBJ1-2; D not certain. Trimming took off 3 bases at V and 6 bases at J, with 11 bases between the two ends. This CDR3 has 13 residues. Looked up from germline, CDR1 is KGHSH and CDR2 is LQKENI. For the CDR3, the DNA is TGTGCCAGCTCACCGGAGCGAGTTAATGGCTACACCTTC. The encoded protein is CASSPERVNGYTF.

Sample share makes this clone medium-sized. This chain links TRBV6-2 or TRBV6-3 with TRBJ2-1, with D perhaps TRBD2 (6 bases). Trimming removed 6 bases from V and 4 bases from J, with 13 bases in between. The CDR3 totals 14 residues. Germline V lookup: CDR1 MNHEY, CDR2 SVGEGT. DNA of the CDR3: TGTGCCAGCAGCATATCCGGACTATACAATGAGCAGTTCTTC. This encodes CASSISGLYNEQFF.

The V and J genes are TRBV6-5 and TRBJ1-2, with TRBD1 matching 7 bases. Germline lookup yields CDR1 MNHEY and CDR2 SVGAGI. The CDR3 loop spans 14 amino acids. J was trimmed by 4 bases and V by 2 bases; bases with no gene match: 4. This CDR3 reads CASSYEGTVYGYTF. The CDR3 DNA is TGTGCCAGCAGTTACGAGGGGACAGTCTATGGCTACACCTTC.